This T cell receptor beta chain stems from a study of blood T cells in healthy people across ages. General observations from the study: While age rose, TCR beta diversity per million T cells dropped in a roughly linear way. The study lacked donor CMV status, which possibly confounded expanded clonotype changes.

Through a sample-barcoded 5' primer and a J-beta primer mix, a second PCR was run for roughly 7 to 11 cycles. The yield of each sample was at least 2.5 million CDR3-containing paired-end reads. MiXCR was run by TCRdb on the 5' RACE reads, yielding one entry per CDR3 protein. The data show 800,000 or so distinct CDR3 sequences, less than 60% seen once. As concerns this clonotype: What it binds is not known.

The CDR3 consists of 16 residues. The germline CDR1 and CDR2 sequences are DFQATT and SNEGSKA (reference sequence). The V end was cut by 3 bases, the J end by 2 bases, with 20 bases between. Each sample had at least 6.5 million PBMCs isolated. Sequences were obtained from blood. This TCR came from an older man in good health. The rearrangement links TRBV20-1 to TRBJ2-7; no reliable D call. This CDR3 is CSARAGWAQNAYEQYF. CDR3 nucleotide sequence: TGCAGTGCTAGGGCCGGCTGGGCCCAAAATGCCTACGAGCAGTACTTC.